This T cell receptor (beta chain) was sequenced in a study of Graves' ophthalmopathy and Graves' hyperthyroidism. RNA served as the template for amplifying TCR beta CDR3 regions. The first round was an RT-PCR with HTBI primers, and the second round was a multiplex PCR. TCRdb used MiXCR to reprocess the multiplex PCR reads, holding one entry per CDR3 protein. The sample yields over a million distinct CDR3 sequences, approximately 35% seen once. This clonotype occurred a few times. The antigen remains undetermined. Study-wide results and caveats: Sensitivity of 60% to 71% and specificity of 72.22% were achieved by the model that predicted ophthalmopathy progression. Most thyroid clonotypes with frequency above 0.001 were detected in blood too.

Patients were left out if they had other autoimmune diseases, uncontrolled infections, pregnancy or lactation. Clinical symptoms, serum thyroxine, TRAb, thyroid ultrasound and orbital computed tomography formed the basis of diagnosis. The CDR3 has 14 residues. Trimming shortened V by 8 bases and J by 4 bases, and 17 bases separated the two germline ends. Germline V CDR1 and CDR2: SQVTM, ANQGSEA. This TCR was sampled from an adult man with Graves' hyperthyroidism. The source material was peripheral blood or thyroid tissue (not recorded which). This rearrangement joins TRBV29-1 to TRBJ2-2, with D maybe TRBD1 (6 bases). CDR3 DNA: TGCAGCTTGGGGGCAGCGCCTATCACCGGGGAGCTGTTTTTT. Its protein product is CSLGAAPITGELFF.